The text below deals with one TCR beta chain. As yet, its antigen is unknown. This entry belongs to a study of identifying expanded T cells in peripheral blood. Study results and limitations: Technical replicates showed roughly 1.2 changed clones; two weeks 15 to 20; four weeks 19.

Produced via immunoSEQ multiplex PCR; TCRdb's table is partial and in-frame only. The top ten clones hold more than 2.5% of a sample with 100,000 to 150,000 clones, about 80% of them seen once. The CDR3 contains 18 residues. Trimming cost V 4 bases and J 0 bases; bases outside gene matches: 6. Germline CDR1 reads SNHLY; CDR2 reads FYNNEI. No infections or other immune events were documented during collection. The chain combines TRBV2 with TRBJ2-2; 12 positions agree with TRBD2. This TCR was sampled from a person aged 18-70 years in good health. The sequencing input was blood. CDR3 protein: CASSALAGGNANTGELFF. CDR3 DNA sequence: TGTGCCAGCAGTGCTCTAGCGGGGGGGAACGCGAACACCGGGGAGCTGTTTTTT. Full variable domain (missing parts from reference TRBV2 and TRBJ2-2): EPEVTQTPSHQVTQMGQEVILRCVPISNHLYFYWYRQILGQKVEFLVSFYNNEISEKSEIFDDQFSVERPDGSNFTLKIRSTKLEDSAMYFCASSALAGGNANTGELFFGEGSRLTVL.